This TCR beta chain originates from a study of cytomegalovirus exposure and HLA in healthy donors. PCR was performed using 60 Vbeta and 13 Jbeta primers. Clones were read by immunoSEQ multiplex PCR, and TCRdb kept only the in-frame ones, dropping some. Among about 43,000 clones listed, 51% were seen once. As regards this clone: Antigen: not known.

Study-wide results and limits: According to a later analysis, donors in an Asian-associated ancestry cluster reportedly had fewer N-insertions than the roughly 630-donor mean. The study flagged roughly 160 TCR beta chains as cytomegalovirus-associated. A later analysis found that most CMV-associated TCR beta chains appeared HLA-restricted.

The sequenced sample was PBMCs. This clonotype originated in a man in his 60s in good health and CMV-seronegative.

CDR3 in DNA: TGTGCCAGCAGTTACACAGACAGGGGAACTGAAGCTTTCTTT. This translates into CASSYTDRGTEAFF. V is TRBV6-5 and J is TRBJ1-1; 8 bases match TRBD1. The junction had 4 bases not matched to a gene; V was cut back by 2 bases and J by 5 bases. This CDR3 contains 14 residues. In germline, CDR1 is MNHEY, CDR2 SVGAGI.